The clone carrying this T cell receptor (beta chain) was recorded a few times. Antigen: not known. To make TCR beta libraries, researchers used iRepertoire HTBI primers and Arm-PCR of CDR3 regions. TCRdb reanalysed the multiplex PCR reads using MiXCR and keeps one entry per CDR3 protein. The sample lists a few hundred thousand distinct CDR3 sequences, around 20% occurring once. Germline lookup yields CDR1 MNHEY and CDR2 SMNVEV (reference sequence). Trimming removed 7 bases at V and 9 bases at J, with 19 bases between. The CDR3 covers 14 residues. These data belong to a study of regulatory T cells in long-lasting Graves disease. Study-wide results and limits: Persistent Graves' cases showed lower TCR diversity than newly diagnosed cases. More public clonotypes were shared by persistent patients (about 2,700) than by new patients (more than 950).

Time point: persistent/refractory GD, antithyroid drugs over 5 years with positive TRAb. RNA isolated from PBMCs was used to make the TCR library. The diagnosis of Graves' disease used American Thyroid Association guidelines. The material sequenced was peripheral blood mononuclear cells (PBMCs), taken when the disease was refractory, from a patient treated with antithyroid drugs. This clonotype was sampled from a female donor with Graves disease. The chain uses TRBV27 and TRBJ2-1, with D possibly TRBD1 on 5 matching bases. The CDR3 region is CASTQVGWQGEQFF. CDR3 nucleotides: TGTGCCAGCACCCAAGTTGGGTGGCAGGGTGAGCAGTTCTTC.